This T cell receptor (beta chain) came from a study of blood T cell repertoires in COVID-19. Study details: Collection of acute and convalescent COVID-19 samples took place in the United States, Italy and Spain. T cells, B-cell-depleted T cells, or PBMCs supplied cDNA or gDNA.

The cohort comprised adults aged roughly 18 to 95 years residing in about two dozen US areas. What the recovered Cohort 3 donors had was two negative PCRs, clearance, or symptom resolution. Sequenced by immunoSEQ multiplex PCR; TCRdb stores in-frame clones only, minus some. The sample contains 250,000 or so clones, about 83% of which appear only once. The CDR3 has 17 residues. After removal of 3 bases from V and 2 bases from J, the junction contained 10 bases not matched to a gene. The sample was PBMCs or T cells enriched from blood (not recorded which). The chain joins TRBV23-1 to TRBJ2-7, with TRBD1 matching over 10 bases. TRBV23-1 is placed among ORFs of uncertain function. The sequence came from a woman aged 45 to 65 who had recovered from COVID-19. CDR3 DNA: TGCGCCAGCAGTCAGGGTCTTCGGGACAGGGGCCCCTACGAGCAGTACTTC. This gives the protein CASSQGLRDRGPYEQYF.